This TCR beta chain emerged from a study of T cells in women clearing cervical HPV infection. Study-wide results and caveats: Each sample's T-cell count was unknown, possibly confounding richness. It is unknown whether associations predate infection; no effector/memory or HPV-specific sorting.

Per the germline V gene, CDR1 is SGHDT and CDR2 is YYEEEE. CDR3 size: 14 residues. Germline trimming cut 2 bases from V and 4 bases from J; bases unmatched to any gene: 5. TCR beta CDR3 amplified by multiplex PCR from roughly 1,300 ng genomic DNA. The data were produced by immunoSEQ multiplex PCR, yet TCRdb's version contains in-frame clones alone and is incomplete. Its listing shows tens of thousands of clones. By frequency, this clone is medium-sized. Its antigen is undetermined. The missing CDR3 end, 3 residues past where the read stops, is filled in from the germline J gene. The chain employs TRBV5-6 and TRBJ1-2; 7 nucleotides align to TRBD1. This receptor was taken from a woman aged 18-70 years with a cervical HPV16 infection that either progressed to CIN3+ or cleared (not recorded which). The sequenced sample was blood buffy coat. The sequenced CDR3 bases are TGTGCCAGCAGCTTCGGCAGGGGGTTCTATGGC. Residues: CASSFGRGFYG. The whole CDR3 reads CASSFGRGFYGYTF.